The clone carrying this T cell receptor beta chain was counted only a few times. The antigen remains unidentified. This entry belongs to a study of T-cell memory formation after mild COVID-19. The study, taken as a whole, reports: The study found contracting CD4+ clones mainly in CM and EM and contracting CD8+ clones in EMRA.

CDR3 length: 14 amino acids. Germline assignment: CDR1 LGHDT and CDR2 YNNKEL (reference sequence). V shed 1 base and J 4 bases; nucleotides not matched to a gene: 1. In TCRdb, the 5' RACE reads were re-called with MiXCR into one record per CDR3 protein. The top ten hold approximately 2% of the sample, which has roughly 130,000 distinct CDR3 sequences, roughly 6% seen once. The TCR sequence derives from an adult woman who had mild COVID-19 (a few samples of this study predate the infection). Cell type and time point are not known. Material for sequencing was PBMCs or a T cell subset sorted from them (not recorded which). This chain connects TRBV3-1 to TRBJ2-3; TRBD2 matches at 8 bases. CDR3 in amino acids: CASSQGAGADTQYF. The CDR3 DNA sequence: TGTGCCAGCAGCCAAGGAGCGGGAGCAGATACGCAGTATTTT.